The sequence of this TCR beta chain was determined in a study of T-cell reconstitution after alpha-beta-depleted transplantation in children. Study-level results: High day-60 TCRbeta diversity in some patients came from surviving recipient T cells and thymic progenitors. Reported findings indicate that, about two months after transplant, alpha-beta T cells came from several hundred expanded clones, which were derived from non-depleted graft cells. Once a year had passed after transplant, T-cell counts and diversity came mostly from newly produced T cells.

V shed 5 bases, J shed 5 bases, and the junction held 2 bases outside the gene matches. Germline CDR1 MGHRA, CDR2 YSYEKL. This CDR3 has 12 amino acids. There are a few counts of this clonotype. Its matching antigen is unknown. Unique molecular identifiers were incorporated during preparation of the TCRbeta library. TCRdb itself ran the PCR reads through MiXCR, one entry per CDR3 protein. Of a few hundred thousand distinct CDR3 sequences listed, 23% were seen once; the top ten hold approximately 11%. The sequenced sample was PBMCs, mostly from graft donor cells, obtained 180 days after TCRalphabeta/CD19-depleted stem cell transplant. This TCR came from a male patient younger than 18 who had a stem cell transplant for acute lymphoblastic leukemia, so the T cells may come from the graft donor. J is TRBJ2-5 and V is TRBV4-1; 7 bases map to TRBD1. The CDR3 loop is CASSRGPETQYF. CDR3 coding DNA: TGCGCCAGCAGCAGGGGGCCGGAGACCCAGTACTTC.